This T cell receptor (beta chain) was observed in a study of cytomegalovirus exposure and HLA in healthy donors. Only in-frame clones appear in the TCRdb table, and some are missing; sequencing was by immunoSEQ multiplex PCR. The data contain 150,000 to 200,000 clones, roughly 89% of them singletons. Germline V CDR1 and CDR2: LNHDA, SQIVND (reference sequence). V was clipped by 4 bases and J by 3 bases, with 12 bases between them. This CDR3 has 14 amino acids. This clone was seen more than once but under ten times. This sequence joins TRBV19 and TRBJ1-1, with D unresolved. The clonotype was recovered from a woman in her late teens or twenties in good health and CMV-seropositive. Sequencing was done on a sample of PBMCs. DNA for the CDR3: TGTGCCAGTAGTAAAAACGGACTGTACACTGAAGCTTTCTTT. It is translated as CASSKNGLYTEAFF.